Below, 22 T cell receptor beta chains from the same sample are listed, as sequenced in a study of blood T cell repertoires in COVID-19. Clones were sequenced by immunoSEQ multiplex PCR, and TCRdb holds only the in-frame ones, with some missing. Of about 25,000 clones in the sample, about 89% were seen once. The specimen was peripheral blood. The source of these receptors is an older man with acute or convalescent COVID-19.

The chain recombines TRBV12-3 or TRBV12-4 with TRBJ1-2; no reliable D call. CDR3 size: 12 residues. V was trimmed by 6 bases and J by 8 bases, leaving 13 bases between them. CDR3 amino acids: CASSPRRSGYTF. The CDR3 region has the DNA TGTGCCAGCAGCCCAAGGAGGTCGGGCTACACCTTC.

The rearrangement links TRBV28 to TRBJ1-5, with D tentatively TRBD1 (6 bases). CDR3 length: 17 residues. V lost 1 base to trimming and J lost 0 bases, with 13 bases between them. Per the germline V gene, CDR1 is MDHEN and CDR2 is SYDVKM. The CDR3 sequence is CASSLLAGAYSNQPQHF. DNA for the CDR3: TGTGCCAGCAGTTTATTGGCAGGGGCCTATAGCAATCAGCCCCAGCATTTT. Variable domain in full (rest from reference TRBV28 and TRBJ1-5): DVKVTQSSRYLVKRTGEKVFLECVQDMDHENMFWYRQDPGLGLRLIYFSYDVKMKEKGDIPEGYSVSREKKERFSLILESASTNQTSMYLCASSLLAGAYSNQPQHFGDGTRLSIL.

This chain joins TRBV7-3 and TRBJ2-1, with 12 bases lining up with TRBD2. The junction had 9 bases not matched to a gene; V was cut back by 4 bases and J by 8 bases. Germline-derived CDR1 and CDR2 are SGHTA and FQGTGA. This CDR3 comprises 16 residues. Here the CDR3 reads CASSSHASGRGYEQFF. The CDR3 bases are TGTGCCAGCAGCTCCCACGCTAGCGGGAGGGGCTATGAGCAGTTCTTC.

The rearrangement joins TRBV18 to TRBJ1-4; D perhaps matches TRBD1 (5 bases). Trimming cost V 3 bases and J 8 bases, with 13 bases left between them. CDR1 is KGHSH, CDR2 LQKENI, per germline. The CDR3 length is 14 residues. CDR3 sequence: CASSPAGSMEKLFF. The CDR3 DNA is TGTGCCAGCTCACCGGCAGGGTCAATGGAAAAACTGTTTTTT. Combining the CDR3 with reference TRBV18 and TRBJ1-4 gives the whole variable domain NAGVMQNPRHLVRRRGQEARLRCSPMKGHSHVYWYRQLPEEGLKFMVYLQKENIIDESGMPKERFSAEFPKEGPSILRIQQVVRGDSAAYFCASSPAGSMEKLFFGSGTQLSVL.

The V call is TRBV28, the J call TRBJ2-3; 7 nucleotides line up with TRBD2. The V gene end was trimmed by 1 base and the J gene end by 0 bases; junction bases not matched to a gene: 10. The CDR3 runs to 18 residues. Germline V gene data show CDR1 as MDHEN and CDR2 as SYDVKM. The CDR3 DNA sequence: TGTGCCAGCAGTTTATCCCCCGGACTAGGTTCAAGCACAGATACGCAGTATTTT. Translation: CASSLSPGLGSSTDTQYF. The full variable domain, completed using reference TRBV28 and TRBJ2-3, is DVKVTQSSRYLVKRTGEKVFLECVQDMDHENMFWYRQDPGLGLRLIYFSYDVKMKEKGDIPEGYSVSREKKERFSLILESASTNQTSMYLCASSLSPGLGSSTDTQYFGPGTRLTVL.

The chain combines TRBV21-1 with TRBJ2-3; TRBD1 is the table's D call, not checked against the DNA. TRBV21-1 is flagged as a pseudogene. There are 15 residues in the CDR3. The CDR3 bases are TGTGCCAGCAGCAAAGGAAGGGACACCACAGATACGCAGTATTTT. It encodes CASSKGRDTTDTQYF.

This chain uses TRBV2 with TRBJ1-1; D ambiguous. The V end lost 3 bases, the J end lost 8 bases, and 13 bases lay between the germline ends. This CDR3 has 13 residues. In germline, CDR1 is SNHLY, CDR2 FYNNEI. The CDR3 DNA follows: TGTGCCAGCAGTGACCGGATGACCGGGGAAGCTTTCTTT. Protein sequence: CASSDRMTGEAFF.

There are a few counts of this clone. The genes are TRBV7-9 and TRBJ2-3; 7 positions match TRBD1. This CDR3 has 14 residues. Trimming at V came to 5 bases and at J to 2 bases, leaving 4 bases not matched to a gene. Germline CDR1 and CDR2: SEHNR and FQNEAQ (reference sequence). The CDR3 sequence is CASSLDRVTDTQYF. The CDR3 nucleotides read TGTGCCAGCAGCCTCGACAGGGTCACAGATACGCAGTATTTT.

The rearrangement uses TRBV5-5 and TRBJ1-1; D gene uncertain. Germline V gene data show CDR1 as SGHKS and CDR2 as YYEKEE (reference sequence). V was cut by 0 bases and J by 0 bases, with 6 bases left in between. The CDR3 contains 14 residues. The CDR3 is CASSLVQMNTEAFF. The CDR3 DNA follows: TGTGCCAGCAGCTTGGTACAGATGAACACTGAAGCTTTCTTT. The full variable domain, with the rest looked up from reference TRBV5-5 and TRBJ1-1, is DAGVTQSPTHLIKTRGQQVTLRCSPISGHKSVSWYQQVLGQGPQFIFQYYEKEERGRGNFPDRFSARQFPNYSSELNVNALLLGDSALYLCASSLVQMNTEAFFGQGTRLTVV.

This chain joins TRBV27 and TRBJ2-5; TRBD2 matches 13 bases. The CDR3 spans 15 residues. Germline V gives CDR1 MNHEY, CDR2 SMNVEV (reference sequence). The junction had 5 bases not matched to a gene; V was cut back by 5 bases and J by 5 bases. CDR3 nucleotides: TGTGCCAGCAGTCGGACTAGCGGGGGTCATGAGACCCAGTACTTC. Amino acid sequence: CASSRTSGGHETQYF.

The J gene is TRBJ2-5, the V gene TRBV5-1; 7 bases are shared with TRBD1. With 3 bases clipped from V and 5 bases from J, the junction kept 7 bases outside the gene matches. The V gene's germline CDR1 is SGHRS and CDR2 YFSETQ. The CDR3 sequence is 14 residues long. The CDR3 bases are TGCGCCAGCAGCTCGGGACAGTATCGGGAGACCCAGTACTTC. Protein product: CASSSGQYRETQYF. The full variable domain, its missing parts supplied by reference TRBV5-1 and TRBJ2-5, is KAGVTQTPRYLIKTRGQQVTLSCSPISGHRSVSWYQQTPGQGLQFLFEYFSETQRNKGNFPGRFSGRQFSNSRSEMNVSTLELGDSALYLCASSSGQYRETQYFGPGTRLLVL.

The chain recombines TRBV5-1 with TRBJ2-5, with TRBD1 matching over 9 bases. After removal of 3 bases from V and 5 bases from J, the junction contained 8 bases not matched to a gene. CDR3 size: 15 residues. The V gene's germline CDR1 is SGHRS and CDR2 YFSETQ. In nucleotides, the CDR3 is TGCGCCAGCAGCTACAAACAGGGGGCCGGGGAGACCCAGTACTTC. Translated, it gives CASSYKQGAGETQYF.

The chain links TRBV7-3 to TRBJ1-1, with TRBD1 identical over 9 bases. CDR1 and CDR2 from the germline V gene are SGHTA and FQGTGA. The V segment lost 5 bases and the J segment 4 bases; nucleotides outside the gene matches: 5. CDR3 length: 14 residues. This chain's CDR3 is CASSPDRGSTEAFF. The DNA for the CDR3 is TGTGCCAGCAGCCCGGACAGGGGAAGCACTGAAGCTTTCTTT.

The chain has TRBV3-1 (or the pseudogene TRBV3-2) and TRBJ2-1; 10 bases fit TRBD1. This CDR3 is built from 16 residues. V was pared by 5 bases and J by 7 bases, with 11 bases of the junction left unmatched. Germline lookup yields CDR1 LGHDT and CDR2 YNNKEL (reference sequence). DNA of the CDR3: TGTGCCAGCAGCTTCCACCGGGACAGGGGAGGAAATGAGCAGTTCTTC. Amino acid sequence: CASSFHRDRGGNEQFF.

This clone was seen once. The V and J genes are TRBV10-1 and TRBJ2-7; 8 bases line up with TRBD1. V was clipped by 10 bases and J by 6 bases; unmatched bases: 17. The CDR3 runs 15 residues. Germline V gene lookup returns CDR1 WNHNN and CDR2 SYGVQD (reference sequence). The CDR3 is CANPARQGRFSEQYF. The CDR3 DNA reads TGCGCCAACCCGGCCCGACAGGGGAGGTTCTCCGAGCAGTACTTC.

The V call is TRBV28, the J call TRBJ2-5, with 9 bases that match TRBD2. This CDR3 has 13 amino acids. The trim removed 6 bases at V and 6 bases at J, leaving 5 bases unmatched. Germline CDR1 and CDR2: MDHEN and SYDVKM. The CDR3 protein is CASSQSGGKTQYF. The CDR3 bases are TGTGCCAGCAGCCAAAGCGGGGGGAAGACCCAGTACTTC.

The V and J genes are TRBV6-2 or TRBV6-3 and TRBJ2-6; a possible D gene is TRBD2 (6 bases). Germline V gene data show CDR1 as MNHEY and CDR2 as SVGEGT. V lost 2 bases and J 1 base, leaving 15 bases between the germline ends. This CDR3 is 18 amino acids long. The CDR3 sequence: CASSYRPLSGSGANVLTF. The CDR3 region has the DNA TGTGCCAGCAGTTACAGACCCCTTAGCGGATCTGGGGCCAACGTCCTGACTTTC.

CDR3 DNA sequence: TGTGCCAGCTCTCAGGGCCTGATCTACGAGCAGTACTTC. Translated, it gives CASSQGLIYEQYF. J is TRBJ2-7 and V is TRBV28; tentatively, D is TRBD1 (5 bases). Germline V gene sequence: CDR1 MDHEN, CDR2 SYDVKM. This CDR3 comprises 13 residues. V was cut by 8 bases and J by 3 bases, with 14 bases left in between.

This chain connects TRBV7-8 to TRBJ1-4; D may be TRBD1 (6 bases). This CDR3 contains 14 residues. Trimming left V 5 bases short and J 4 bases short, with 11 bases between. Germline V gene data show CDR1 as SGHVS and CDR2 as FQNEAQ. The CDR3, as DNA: TGTGCCAGCAGCCCCGACAGGTTTAATGAAAAACTGTTTTTT. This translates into CASSPDRFNEKLFF.

The CDR3: CASSLDRPTDTQYF. CDR3 nucleotides: TGCGCCAGCAGCTTGGACAGGCCCACAGATACGCAGTATTTT. The rearrangement links TRBV5-1 to TRBJ2-3, with D tentatively TRBD1 (5 bases). This CDR3 contains 14 residues. V lost 0 bases and J lost 2, with 7 bases in between. CDR1 is SGHRS, CDR2 YFSETQ, per germline.

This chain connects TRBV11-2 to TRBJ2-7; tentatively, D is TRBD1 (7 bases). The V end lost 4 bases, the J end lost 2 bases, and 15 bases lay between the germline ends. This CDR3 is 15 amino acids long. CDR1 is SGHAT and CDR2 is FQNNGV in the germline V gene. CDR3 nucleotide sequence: TGTGCCAGCAGCTCTTTGACAGGGAGGCCCTACGAGCAGTACTTC. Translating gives CASSSLTGRPYEQYF. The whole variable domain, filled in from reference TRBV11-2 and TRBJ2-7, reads EAGVAQSPRYKIIEKRQSVAFWCNPISGHATLYWYQQILGQGPKLLIQFQNNGVVDDSQLPKDRFSAERLKGVDSTLKIQPAKLEDSAVYLCASSSLTGRPYEQYFGPGTRLTVT.

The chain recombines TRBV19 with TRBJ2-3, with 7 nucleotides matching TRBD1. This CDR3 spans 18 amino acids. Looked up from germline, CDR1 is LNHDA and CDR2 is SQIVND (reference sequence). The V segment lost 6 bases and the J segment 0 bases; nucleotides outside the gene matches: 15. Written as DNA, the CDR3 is TGTGCCAGTAGACTACGGACAGAGGGGACAGTGAGCACAGATACGCAGTATTTT. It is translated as CASRLRTEGTVSTDTQYF.